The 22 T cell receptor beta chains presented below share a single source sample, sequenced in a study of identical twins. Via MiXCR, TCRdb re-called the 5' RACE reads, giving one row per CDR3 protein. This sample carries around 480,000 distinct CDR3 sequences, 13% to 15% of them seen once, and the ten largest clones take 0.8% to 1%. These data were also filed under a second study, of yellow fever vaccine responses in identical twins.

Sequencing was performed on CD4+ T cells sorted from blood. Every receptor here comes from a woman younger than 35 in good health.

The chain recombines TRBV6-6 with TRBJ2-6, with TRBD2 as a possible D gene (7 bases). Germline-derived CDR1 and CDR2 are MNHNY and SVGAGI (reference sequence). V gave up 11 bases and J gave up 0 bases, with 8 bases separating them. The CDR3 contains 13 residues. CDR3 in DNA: TGTGCCGGGGGGGCCTCTGGGGCCAACGTCCTGACTTTC. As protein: CAGGASGANVLTF.

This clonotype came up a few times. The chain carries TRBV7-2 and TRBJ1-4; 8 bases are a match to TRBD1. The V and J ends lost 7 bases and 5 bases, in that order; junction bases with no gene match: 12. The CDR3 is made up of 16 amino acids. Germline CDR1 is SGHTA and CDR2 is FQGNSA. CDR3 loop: CASTLRTGTGNEKLFF. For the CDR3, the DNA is TGTGCCAGCACCCTCCGGACCGGGACAGGCAATGAAAAACTGTTTTTT.

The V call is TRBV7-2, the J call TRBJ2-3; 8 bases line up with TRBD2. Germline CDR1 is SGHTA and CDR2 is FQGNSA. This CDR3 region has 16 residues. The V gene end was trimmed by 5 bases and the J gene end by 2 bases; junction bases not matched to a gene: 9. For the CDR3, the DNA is TGTGCCAGCAGCCTCCAGCGGGGGCCCCCCACAGATACGCAGTATTTT. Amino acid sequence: CASSLQRGPPTDTQYF.

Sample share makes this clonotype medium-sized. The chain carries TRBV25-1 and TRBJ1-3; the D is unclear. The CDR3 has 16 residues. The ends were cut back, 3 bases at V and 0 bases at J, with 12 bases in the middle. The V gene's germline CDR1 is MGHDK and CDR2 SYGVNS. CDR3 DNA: TGTGCCAGCAGTGAGCCTAGTCGTCTCTCTGGAAACACCATATATTTT. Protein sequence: CASSEPSRLSGNTIYF.

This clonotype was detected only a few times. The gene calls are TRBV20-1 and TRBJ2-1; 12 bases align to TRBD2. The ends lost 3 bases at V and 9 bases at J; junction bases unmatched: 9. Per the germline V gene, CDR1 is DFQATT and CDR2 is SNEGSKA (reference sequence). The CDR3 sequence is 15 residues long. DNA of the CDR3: TGCAGTGCTAGCGTGACTAGCGGGAGCATCGGTGAGCAGTTCTTC. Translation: CSASVTSGSIGEQFF.

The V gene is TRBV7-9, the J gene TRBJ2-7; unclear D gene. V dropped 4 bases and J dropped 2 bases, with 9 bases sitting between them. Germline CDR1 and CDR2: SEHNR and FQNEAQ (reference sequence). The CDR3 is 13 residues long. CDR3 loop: CASSYASTYEQYF. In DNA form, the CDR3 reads TGTGCCAGCAGCTATGCGTCGACCTACGAGCAGTACTTC.

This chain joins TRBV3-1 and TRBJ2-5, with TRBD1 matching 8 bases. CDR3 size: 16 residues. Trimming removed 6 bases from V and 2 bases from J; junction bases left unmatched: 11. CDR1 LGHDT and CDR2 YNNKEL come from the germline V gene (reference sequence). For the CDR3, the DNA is TGTGCCAGCAGGACGGGACAGGTGGATTGGCAAGAGACCCAGTACTTC. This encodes CASRTGQVDWQETQYF.

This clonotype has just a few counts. The CDR3 DNA is TGCAGTGCTAGACCGGGCGGGGGAAATAAGCAGTACTTC. It codes for CSARPGGGNKQYF. The chain recombines TRBV20-1 with TRBJ2-7, with 7 positions matching TRBD2. CDR3 length: 13 amino acids. Trimming at V came to 2 bases and at J to 8 bases, leaving 9 bases not matched to a gene. CDR1 and CDR2 from the germline V gene are DFQATT and SNEGSKA (reference sequence).

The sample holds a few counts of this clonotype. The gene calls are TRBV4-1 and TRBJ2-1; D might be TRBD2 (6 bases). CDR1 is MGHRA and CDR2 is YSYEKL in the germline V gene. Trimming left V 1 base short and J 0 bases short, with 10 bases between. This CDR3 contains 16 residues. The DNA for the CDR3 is TGCGCCAGCAGCCAAGTGGGGAGGAGCTCCTACAATGAGCAGTTCTTC. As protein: CASSQVGRSSYNEQFF.

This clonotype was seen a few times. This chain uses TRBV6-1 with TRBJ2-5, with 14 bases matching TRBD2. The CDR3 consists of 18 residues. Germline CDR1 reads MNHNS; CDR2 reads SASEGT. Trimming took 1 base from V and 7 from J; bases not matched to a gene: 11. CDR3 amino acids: CASSEVGGLAGGLATQYF. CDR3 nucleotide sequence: TGTGCCAGCAGTGAAGTAGGAGGACTAGCGGGGGGTCTAGCGACCCAGTACTTC.

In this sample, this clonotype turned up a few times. The CDR3 loop is CASSSQSAFEGYTF. The CDR3 DNA follows: TGTGCCAGCAGCTCCCAGTCGGCGTTTGAAGGCTACACCTTC. The chain joins TRBV7-8 to TRBJ1-2; D not resolved. This CDR3 contains 14 residues. Trimming stripped 4 bases from V and 8 bases from J, with 17 bases between. Germline V gene sequence: CDR1 SGHVS, CDR2 FQNEAQ.

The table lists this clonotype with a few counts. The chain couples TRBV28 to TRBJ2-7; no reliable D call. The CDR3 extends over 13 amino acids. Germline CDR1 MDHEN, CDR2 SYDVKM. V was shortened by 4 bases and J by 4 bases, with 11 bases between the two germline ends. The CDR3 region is CASSWAGPYEQYF. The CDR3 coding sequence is TGTGCCAGCAGTTGGGCAGGTCCTTACGAGCAGTACTTC.

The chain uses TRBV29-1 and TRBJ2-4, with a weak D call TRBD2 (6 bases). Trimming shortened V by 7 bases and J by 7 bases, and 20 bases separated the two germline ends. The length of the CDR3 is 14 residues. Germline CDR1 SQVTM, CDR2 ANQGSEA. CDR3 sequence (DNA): TGCAGCGCCACGGGGCTCGCGGGATCCAACATTCAGTACTTC. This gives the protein CSATGLAGSNIQYF.

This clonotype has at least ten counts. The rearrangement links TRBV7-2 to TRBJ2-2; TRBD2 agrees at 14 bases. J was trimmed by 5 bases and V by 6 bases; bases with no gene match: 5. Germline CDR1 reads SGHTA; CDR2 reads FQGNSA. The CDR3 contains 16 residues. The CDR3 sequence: CASSYGLAGGTGELFF. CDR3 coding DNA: TGTGCCAGCAGTTACGGACTAGCGGGAGGTACCGGGGAGCTGTTTTTT.

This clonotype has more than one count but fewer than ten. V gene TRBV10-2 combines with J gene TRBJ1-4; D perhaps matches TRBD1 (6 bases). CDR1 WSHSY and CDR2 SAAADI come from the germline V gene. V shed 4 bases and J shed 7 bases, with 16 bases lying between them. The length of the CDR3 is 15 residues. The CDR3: CASSGGQGRSEKLFF. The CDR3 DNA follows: TGCGCCAGCAGTGGGGGACAAGGGAGAAGTGAAAAACTGTTTTTT.

The CDR3 region has the DNA TGTGCCAGCAGTGAAGCCGGGGGCACCGGGGAGCTGTTTTTT. Translating it yields CASSEAGGTGELFF. V usage is TRBV6-1 and J usage is TRBJ2-2; D is possibly TRBD2 (6 bases). Trimming stripped 0 bases from V and 4 bases from J, with 6 bases between. Germline V gene data show CDR1 as MNHNS and CDR2 as SASEGT. CDR3 length: 14 residues.

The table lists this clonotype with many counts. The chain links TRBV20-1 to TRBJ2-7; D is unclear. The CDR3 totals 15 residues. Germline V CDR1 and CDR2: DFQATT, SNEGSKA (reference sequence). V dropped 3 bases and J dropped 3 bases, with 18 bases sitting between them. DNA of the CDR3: TGCAGTGCTAGTTCTGATGGTAGCTGGAGCTACGAGCAGTACTTC. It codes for CSASSDGSWSYEQYF.

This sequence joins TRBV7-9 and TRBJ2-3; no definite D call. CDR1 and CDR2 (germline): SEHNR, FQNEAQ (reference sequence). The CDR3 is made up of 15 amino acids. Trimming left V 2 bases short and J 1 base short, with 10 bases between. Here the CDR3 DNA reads TGTGCCAGCAGCTTATCTCGTGGTGGCACAGATACGCAGTATTTT. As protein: CASSLSRGGTDTQYF.

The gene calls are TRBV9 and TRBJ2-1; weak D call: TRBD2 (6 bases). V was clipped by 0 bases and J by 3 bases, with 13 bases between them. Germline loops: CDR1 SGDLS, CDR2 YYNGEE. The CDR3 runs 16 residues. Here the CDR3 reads CASSVGGMGGYNEQFF. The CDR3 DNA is TGTGCCAGCAGCGTAGGCGGGATGGGAGGCTACAATGAGCAGTTCTTC.

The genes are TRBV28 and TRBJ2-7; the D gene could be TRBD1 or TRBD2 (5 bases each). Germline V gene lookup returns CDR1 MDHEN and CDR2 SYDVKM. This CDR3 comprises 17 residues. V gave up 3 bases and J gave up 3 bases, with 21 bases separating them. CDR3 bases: TGTGCCAGCAGTTTTTATATTGGGGGAAACCGGGTCTACGAGCAGTACTTC. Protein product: CASSFYIGGNRVYEQYF.

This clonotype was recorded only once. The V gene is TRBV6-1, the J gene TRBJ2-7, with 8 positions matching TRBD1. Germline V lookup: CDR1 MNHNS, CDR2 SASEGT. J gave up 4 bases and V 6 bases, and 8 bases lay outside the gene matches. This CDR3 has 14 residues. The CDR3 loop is CASRRRTGNYEQYF. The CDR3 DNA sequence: TGTGCCAGCAGACGACGGACAGGGAATTACGAGCAGTACTTC.

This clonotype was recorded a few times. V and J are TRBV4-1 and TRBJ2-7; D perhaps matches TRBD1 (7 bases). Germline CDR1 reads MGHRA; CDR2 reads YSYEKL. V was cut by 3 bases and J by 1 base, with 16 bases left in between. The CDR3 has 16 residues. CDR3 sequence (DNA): TGCGCCAGCAGCCATAACGCGGGACAGTCATCCTACGAGCAGTACTTC. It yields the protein CASSHNAGQSSYEQYF.